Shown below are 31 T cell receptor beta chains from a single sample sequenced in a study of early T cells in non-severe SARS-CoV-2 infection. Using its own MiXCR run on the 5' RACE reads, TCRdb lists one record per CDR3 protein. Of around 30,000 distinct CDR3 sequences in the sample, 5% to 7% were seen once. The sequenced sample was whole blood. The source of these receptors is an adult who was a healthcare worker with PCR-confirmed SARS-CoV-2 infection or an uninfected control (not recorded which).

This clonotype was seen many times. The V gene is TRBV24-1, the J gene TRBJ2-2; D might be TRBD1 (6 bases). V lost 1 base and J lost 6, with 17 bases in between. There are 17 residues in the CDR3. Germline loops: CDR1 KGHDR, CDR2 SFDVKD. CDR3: CATSDFQTLQGPGELFF. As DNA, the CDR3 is TGTGCCACCAGTGATTTCCAAACATTACAGGGCCCCGGGGAGCTGTTTTTT.

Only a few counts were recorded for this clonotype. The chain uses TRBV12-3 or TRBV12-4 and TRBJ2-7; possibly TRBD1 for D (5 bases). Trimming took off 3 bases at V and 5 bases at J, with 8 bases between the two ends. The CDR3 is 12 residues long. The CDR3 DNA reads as TGTGCCAGCAGTTTGAAGGGGAACGAGCAGTACTTC. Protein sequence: CASSLKGNEQYF.

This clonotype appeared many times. The CDR3 region is CASSSRTSEKYF. CDR3 in DNA: TGTGCCAGCAGCTCCCGGACTAGCGAGAAGTATTTT. This chain connects TRBV7-2 to TRBJ2-3; 9 bases align to TRBD2. The germline V gene has CDR1 SGHTA and CDR2 FQGNSA. CDR3 length: 12 amino acids. V shed 4 bases, J shed 13 bases, and the junction held 6 bases outside the gene matches.

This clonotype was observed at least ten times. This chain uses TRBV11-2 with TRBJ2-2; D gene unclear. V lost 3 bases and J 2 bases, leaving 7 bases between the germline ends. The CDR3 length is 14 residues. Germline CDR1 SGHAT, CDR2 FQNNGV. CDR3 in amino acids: CASSFIPNTGELFF. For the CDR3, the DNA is TGTGCCAGCAGCTTTATCCCTAACACCGGGGAGCTGTTTTTT.

As DNA, the CDR3 is TGTGCCAGCAGACAACAGGGGAGCAGCAATCAGCCCCAGCATTTT. The encoded protein is CASRQQGSSNQPQHF. The chain combines TRBV6-1 with TRBJ1-5, with 7 bases that match TRBD1. Trimming cost V 6 bases and J 1 base; bases outside gene matches: 6. The CDR3 is 15 amino acids. Germline assignment: CDR1 MNHNS and CDR2 SASEGT.

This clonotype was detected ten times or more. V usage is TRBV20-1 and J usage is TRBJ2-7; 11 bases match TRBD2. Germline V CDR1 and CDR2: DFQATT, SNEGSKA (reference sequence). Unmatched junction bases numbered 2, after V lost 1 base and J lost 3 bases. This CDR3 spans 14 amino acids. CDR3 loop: CSARVTSGGYEQYF. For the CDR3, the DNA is TGCAGTGCTAGAGTAACTAGCGGGGGCTACGAGCAGTACTTC.

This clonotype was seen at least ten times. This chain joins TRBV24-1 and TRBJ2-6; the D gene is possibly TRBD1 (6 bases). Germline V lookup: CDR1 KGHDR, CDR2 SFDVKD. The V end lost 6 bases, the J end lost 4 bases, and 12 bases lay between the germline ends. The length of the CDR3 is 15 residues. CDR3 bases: TGTGCCACCAGTACAGGGTTCCGGGGGGCCAACGTCCTGACTTTC. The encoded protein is CATSTGFRGANVLTF.

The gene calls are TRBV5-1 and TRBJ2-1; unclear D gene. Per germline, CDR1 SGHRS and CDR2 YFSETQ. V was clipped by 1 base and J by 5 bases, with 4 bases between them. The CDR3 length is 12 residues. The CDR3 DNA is TGCGCCAGCAGCTTGAATGACAATGAGCAGTTCTTC. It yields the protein CASSLNDNEQFF.

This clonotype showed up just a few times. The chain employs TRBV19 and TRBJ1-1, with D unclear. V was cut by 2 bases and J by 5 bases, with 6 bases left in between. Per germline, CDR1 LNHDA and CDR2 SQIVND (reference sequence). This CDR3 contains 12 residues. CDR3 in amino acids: CASSITGTEAFF. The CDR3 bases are TGTGCCAGTAGTATAACCGGAACTGAAGCTTTCTTT.

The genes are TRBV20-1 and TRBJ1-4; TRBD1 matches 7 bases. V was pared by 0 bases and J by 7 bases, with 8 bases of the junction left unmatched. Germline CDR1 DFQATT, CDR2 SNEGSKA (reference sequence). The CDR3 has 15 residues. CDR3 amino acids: CSARDRRGLGEKLFF. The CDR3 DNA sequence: TGCAGTGCTAGAGACCGCAGGGGGTTGGGTGAAAAACTGTTTTTT.

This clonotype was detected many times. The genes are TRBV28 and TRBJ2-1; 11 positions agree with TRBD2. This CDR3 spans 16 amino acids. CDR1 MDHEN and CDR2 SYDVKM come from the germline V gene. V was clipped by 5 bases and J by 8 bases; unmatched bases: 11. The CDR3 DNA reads TGTGCCAGCAGTCCTCGGGGTAGCGGGGGGGCAGATGAGCAGTTCTTC. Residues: CASSPRGSGGADEQFF.

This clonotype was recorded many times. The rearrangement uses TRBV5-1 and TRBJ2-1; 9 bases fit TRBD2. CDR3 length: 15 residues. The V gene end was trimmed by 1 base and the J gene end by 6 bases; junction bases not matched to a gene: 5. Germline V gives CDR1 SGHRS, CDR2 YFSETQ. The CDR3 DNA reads TGCGCCAGCAGCTTGACTATGCGGGGGGGCAATGAGCAGTTCTTC. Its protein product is CASSLTMRGGNEQFF.

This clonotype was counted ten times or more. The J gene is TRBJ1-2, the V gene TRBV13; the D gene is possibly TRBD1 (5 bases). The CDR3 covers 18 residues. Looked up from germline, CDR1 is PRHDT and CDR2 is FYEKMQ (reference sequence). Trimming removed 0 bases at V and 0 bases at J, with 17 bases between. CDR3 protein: CASSLGFRDGTPNYGYTF. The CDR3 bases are TGTGCCAGCAGCTTAGGCTTTAGGGACGGGACCCCTAACTATGGCTACACCTTC.

The CDR3 region has the DNA TGTGCCAGCAGCCTCGACAGGATATCCTACGAGCAGTACTTC. As protein: CASSLDRISYEQYF. V gene TRBV12-3 or TRBV12-4 combines with J gene TRBJ2-7; D is possibly TRBD1 (6 bases). The CDR3 has 14 residues. Trimming stripped 6 bases from V and 1 base from J, with 13 bases between.

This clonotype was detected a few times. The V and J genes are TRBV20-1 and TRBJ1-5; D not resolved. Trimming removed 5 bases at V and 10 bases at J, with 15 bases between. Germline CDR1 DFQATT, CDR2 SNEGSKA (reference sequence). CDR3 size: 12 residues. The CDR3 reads CSAQRAPNPQHF. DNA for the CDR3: TGCAGTGCTCAAAGGGCGCCGAATCCCCAGCATTTT.

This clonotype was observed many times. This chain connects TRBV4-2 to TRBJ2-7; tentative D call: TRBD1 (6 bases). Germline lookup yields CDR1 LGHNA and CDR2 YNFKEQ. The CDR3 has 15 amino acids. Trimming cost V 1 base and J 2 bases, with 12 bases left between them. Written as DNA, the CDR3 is TGTGCCAGCAGCCAAGCCGGGACACAACCCTACGAGCAGTACTTC. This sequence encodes CASSQAGTQPYEQYF.

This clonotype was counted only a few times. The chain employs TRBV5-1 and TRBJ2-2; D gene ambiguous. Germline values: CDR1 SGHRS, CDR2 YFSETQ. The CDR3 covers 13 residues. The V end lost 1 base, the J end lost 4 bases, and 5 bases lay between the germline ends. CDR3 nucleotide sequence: TGCGCCAGCAGCTTGTTCCCCACCGGGGAGCTGTTTTTT. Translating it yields CASSLFPTGELFF.

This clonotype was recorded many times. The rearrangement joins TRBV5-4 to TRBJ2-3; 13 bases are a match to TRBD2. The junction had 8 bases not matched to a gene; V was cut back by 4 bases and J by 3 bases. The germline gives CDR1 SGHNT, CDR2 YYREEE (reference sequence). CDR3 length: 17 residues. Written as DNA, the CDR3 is TGTGCCAGCAGCCCGATGACTAGCGGGGGGCTTACAGATACGCAGTATTTT. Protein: CASSPMTSGGLTDTQYF.

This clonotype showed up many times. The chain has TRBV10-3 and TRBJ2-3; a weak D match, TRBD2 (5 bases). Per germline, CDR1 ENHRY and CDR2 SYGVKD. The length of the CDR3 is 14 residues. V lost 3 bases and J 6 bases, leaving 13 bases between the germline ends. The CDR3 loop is CAISDRGIGDTQYF. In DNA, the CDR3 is TGTGCCATCAGTGACCGGGGAATTGGGGATACGCAGTATTTT.

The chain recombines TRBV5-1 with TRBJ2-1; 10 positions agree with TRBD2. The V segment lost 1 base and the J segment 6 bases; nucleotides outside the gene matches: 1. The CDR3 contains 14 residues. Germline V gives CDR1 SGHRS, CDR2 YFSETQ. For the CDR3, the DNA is TGCGCCAGCAGCTTGCGACTAGCGGGCAATGAGCAGTTCTTC. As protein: CASSLRLAGNEQFF.

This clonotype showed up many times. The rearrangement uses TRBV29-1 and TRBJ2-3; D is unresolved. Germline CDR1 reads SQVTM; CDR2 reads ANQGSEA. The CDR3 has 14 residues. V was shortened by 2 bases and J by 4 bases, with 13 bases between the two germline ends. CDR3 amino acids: CSVEIRGPSDTQYF. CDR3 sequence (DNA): TGCAGCGTTGAAATACGCGGTCCGTCAGATACGCAGTATTTT.

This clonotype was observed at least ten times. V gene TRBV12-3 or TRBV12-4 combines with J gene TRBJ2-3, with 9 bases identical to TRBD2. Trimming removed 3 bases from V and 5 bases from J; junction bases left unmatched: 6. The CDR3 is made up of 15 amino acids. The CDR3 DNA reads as TGTGCCAGCAGTTTCGGTGCGGGGGGGTTAGATACGCAGTATTTT. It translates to CASSFGAGGLDTQYF.

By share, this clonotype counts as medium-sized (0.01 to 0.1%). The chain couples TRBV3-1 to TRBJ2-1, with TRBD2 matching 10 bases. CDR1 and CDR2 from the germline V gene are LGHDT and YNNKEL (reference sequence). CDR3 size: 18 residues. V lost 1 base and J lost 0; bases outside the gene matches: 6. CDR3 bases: TGTGCCAGCAGCCAAGTCCTTAGCGGGGGGCCCTCCTACAATGAGCAGTTCTTC. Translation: CASSQVLSGGPSYNEQFF.

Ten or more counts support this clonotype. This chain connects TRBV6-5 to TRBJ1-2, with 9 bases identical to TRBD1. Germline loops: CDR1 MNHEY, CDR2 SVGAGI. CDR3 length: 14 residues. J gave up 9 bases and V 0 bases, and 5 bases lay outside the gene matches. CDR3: CASSYSRDRVSYTF. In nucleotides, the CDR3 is TGTGCCAGCAGTTACTCCAGGGACAGGGTGAGCTACACCTTC.

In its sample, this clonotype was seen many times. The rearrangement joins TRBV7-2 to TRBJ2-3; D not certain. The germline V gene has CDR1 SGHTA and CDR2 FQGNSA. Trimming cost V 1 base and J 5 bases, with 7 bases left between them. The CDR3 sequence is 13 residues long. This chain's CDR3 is CASSLEWRDTQYF. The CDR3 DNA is TGTGCCAGCAGCTTAGAATGGAGAGATACGCAGTATTTT. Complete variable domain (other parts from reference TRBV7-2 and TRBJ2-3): GAGVSQSPSNKVTEKGKDVELRCDPISGHTALYWYRQSLGQGLEFLIYFQGNSAPDKSGLPSDRFSAERTGGSVSTLTIQRTQQEDSAVYLCASSLEWRDTQYFGPGTRLTVL.

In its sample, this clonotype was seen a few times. The chain's CDR3 is CASSVTLAGGRRSEQFF. The DNA for the CDR3 is TGTGCCAGCAGCGTAACTCTAGCGGGGGGGCGAAGGAGTGAGCAGTTCTTC. V gene TRBV9 combines with J gene TRBJ2-1, with TRBD2 identical over 12 bases. In germline, CDR1 is SGDLS, CDR2 YYNGEE. The CDR3 has 17 amino acids. V trimming: 1 base; J trimming: 9 bases; junction bases outside the gene matches: 11.

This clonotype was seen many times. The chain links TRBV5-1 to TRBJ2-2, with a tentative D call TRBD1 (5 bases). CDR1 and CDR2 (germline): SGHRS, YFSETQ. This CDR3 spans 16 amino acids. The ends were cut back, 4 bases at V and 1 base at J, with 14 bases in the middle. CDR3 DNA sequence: TGCGCCAGCAGCGGACCGGCAGGGATGAACACCGGGGAGCTGTTTTTT. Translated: CASSGPAGMNTGELFF.

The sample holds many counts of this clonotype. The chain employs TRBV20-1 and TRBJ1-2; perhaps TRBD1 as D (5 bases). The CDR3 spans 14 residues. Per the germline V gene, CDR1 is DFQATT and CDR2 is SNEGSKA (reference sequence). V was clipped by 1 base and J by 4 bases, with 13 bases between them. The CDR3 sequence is CSARAETAIYGYTF. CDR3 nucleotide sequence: TGCAGTGCTAGAGCCGAGACAGCGATCTATGGCTACACCTTC.

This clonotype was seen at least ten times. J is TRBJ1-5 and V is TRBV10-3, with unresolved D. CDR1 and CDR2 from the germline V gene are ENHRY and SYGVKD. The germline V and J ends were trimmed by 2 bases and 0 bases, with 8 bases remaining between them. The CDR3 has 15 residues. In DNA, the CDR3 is TGTGCCATCAGTGAGGGAGGGTATAGCAATCAGCCCCAGCATTTT. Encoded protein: CAISEGGYSNQPQHF.

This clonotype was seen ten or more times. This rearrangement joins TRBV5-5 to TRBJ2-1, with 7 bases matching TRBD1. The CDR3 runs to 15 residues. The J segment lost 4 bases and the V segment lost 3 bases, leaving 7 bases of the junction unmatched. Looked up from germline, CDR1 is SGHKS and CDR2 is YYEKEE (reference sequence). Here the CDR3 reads CASSSTGSTYNEQFF. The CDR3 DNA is TGTGCCAGCAGCTCGACAGGGTCGACATACAATGAGCAGTTCTTC.

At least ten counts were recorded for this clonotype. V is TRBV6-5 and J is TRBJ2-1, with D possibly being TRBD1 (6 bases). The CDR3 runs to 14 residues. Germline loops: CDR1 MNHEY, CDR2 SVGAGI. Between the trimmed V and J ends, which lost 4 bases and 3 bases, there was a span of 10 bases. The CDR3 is CASSSRTVYNEQFF. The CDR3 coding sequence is TGTGCCAGCAGTTCCCGGACAGTCTACAATGAGCAGTTCTTC.